The rows below give T cell receptor beta chains drawn from one sample of a study of post-analysis software for immune sequencing data. Using its own MiXCR run on the PCR reads, TCRdb lists one record per CDR3 protein. The repertoire holds hundreds of thousands of distinct CDR3 sequences, with about 32% as singletons. Sequencing input: blood. The receptors here all came from a girl aged 10 to 17 with multiple sclerosis. The CDR3 runs from the conserved cysteine through the conserved F or W.

v_call,cdr3_aa
TRBV28,CASSPGFQNTGELFF
TRBV5-1,CASSSGYRDLLSTDTQYF
TRBV7-9,CASSFLISYEQYF
TRBV10-3,CAVLMSSYEQYF
TRBV19,CASRKSLAPPATPLGETQYF
TRBV4-1,CASSQVAGLAGADTQYF
TRBV20-1,CSAQKGGGRVEQYF
TRBV6-2/TRBV6-3,CASSRIAGGPFEQYF
TRBV6-6,CASRVRGDQPQHF
TRBV5-1,CASSLVASGSDEQFF
TRBV15,CATSPGTMQGLQPQHF
TRBV29-1,CSVGLRTDTQYF
TRBV28,CAASSPAEAFF
TRBV20-1,CSALGRGGRIPYNEQFF
TRBV29-1,CSAPSRDEQFF
TRBV11-3,CASSRTGTRTDTQYF
TRBV3-1,CASSQKGTAVSEAFF
TRBV4-2,CASSQPQGEAFF
TRBV7-9,CASSFRQGKYQETQYF
TRBV6-5,CASRRADNEQFF
TRBV5-1,CASSGQGKVEQYF
TRBV6-5,CASKPWTSGNYNEQFF
TRBV20-1,CSARDLAGDMAEQYF
TRBV11-1,CASSPRDRGFASGTARGYNEQFF
TRBV6-1,CASSEAPGSKNIQYF
TRBV7-9,CASSLPSGGPSVDTQYF
TRBV15,CATSRGLLQETQYF
TRBV28,CASSWTGLKTRYF
TRBV4-1,CASSQGEGAFF
TRBV6-5,CASSYSTDRDYGYTF
TRBV15,CATGRVGQGPDEQYF
TRBV6-5,CASSYWASGRWNEQFF
TRBV4-3,CASSQEDGDNSPLHF
TRBV6-4,CASSDLADHGYTF
TRBV7-2,CASRQQGAIPYGYTF
TRBV20-1,CSARLWDRGHEQYF
TRBV7-2,CASSFRVGLSSYEQYF
TRBV20-1,CSARGYRGHEQYF
TRBV5-1,CASSSAGRSGSTDTQYF
TRBV6-5,CASSYALDGDEKLFF
TRBV4-3,CASSQTGMTADTQYF